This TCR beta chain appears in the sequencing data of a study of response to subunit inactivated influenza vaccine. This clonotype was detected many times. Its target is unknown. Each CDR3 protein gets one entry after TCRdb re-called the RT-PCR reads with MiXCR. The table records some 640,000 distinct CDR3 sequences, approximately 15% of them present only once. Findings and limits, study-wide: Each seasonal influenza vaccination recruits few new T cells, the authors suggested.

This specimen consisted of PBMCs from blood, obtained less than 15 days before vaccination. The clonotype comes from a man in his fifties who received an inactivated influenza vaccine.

The CDR3 protein is CSAGAADTQYF. The CDR3 DNA follows: TGCAGTGCTGGAGCCGCAGATACGCAGTATTTT. The rearrangement links TRBV20-1 to TRBJ2-3; no definite D call. The CDR3 contains 11 residues. In germline, CDR1 is DFQATT, CDR2 SNEGSKA (reference sequence). Trimming removed 5 bases from V and 4 bases from J, with 7 bases in between.